The T cell receptor beta chain under discussion was sequenced for a study of T-cell reconstitution after alpha-beta-depleted transplantation in children. As it was prepared, the TCRbeta library received unique molecular identifiers. TCRdb itself ran the PCR reads through MiXCR, one entry per CDR3 protein. The sample yields 500,000 to 600,000 distinct CDR3 sequences, 15% to 20% seen once. The CDR3 sequence is 17 residues long. Germline CDR1 is SNHLY and CDR2 is FYNNEI. V lost 1 base and J lost 4, with 16 bases in between. This clonotype was obtained from a human donor who donated a stem cell graft to a child with acute lymphoblastic leukemia. The chain uses TRBV2 and TRBJ2-2; tentatively, D is TRBD2 (5 bases). Sample: PBMCs from the stem cell graft donor, taken from the stem cell graft. The DNA of the CDR3 is TGTGCCAGCAGTGAAGACCTTGAGCGGAGGAGCACCGGGGAGCTGTTTTTT. This gives the protein CASSEDLERRSTGELFF.